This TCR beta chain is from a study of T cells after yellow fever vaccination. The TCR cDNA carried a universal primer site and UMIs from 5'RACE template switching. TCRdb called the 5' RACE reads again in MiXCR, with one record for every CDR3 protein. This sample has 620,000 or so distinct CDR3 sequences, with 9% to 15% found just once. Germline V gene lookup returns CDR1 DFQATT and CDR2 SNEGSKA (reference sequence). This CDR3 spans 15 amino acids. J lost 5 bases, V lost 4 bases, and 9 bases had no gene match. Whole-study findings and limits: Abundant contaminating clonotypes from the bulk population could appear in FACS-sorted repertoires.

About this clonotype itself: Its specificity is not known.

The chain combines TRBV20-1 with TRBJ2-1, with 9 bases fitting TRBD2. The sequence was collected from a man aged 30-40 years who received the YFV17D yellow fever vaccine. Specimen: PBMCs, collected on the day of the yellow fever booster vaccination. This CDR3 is CSAIFWAGGDNEQFF. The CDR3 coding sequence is TGCAGTGCTATTTTTTGGGCGGGAGGGGACAATGAGCAGTTCTTC.